A single TCR beta chain is shown here with its context. Trimming at V came to 3 bases and at J to 4 bases, leaving 3 bases not matched to a gene. The CDR3 extends over 14 amino acids. Germline V gene sequence: CDR1 WSHSY, CDR2 SAAADI. This sample was included in a study of T cells after posttransplantation cyclophosphamide. Cells defined as naive were viable CD3+CD4+ or CD3+CD8+ and CCR7+CD45RA+CD45RO-CD95-CD27+CD28+. Profiling relied on immunoSEQ multiplex PCR, and the TCRdb table lists in-frame clones only, not all of them. The sample lists around 10,000 clones, 95% to 98% seen once, with less than 0.3% in the top ten.

The receptor comes from a woman aged 55-75 years in good health, CMV-negative, and a related stem cell transplant donor. The sequencing input was naive CD4+ T cells sorted from PBMCs. The J gene is TRBJ2-3, the V gene TRBV10-2, with 8 bases matching TRBD2. CDR3 region: CASSEAGVADTQYF. The CDR3 coding sequence is TGCGCCAGCAGTGAAGCGGGAGTTGCAGATACGCAGTATTTT.